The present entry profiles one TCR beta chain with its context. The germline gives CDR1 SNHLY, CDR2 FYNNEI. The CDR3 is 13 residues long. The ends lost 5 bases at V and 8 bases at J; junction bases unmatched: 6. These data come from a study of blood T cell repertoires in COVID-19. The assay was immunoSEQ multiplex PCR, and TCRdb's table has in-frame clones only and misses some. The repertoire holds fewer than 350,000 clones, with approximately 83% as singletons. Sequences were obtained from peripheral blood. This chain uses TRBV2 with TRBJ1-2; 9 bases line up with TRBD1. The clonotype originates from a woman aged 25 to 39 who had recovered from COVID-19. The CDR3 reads CASSRDRVDGYTF. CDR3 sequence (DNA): TGTGCCAGCAGTCGGGACAGGGTTGACGGCTACACCTTC.